This passage covers 22 T cell receptor beta chains from one sample sequenced in a study of CDR3 diversity in severe acne. TCRdb fed the PCR reads into MiXCR, producing one record per CDR3 protein. The sample has about 97,000 distinct CDR3 sequences; roughly half are singletons. The sequencing sample was made of blood. These receptors were obtained from a male donor with acne.

Notes on this clonotype: This may come from a read error, since a much larger clone is one base off. The chain links TRBV12-3 or TRBV12-4 to TRBJ2-5; D is possibly TRBD2 (6 bases). CDR3 length equals 14 residues. The CDR3 here is CASSLPAGKETRYF. The CDR3 nucleotides read TGTGCCAGCAGTTTACCCGCGGGGAAAGAGACCCGGTACTTC.

This clonotype has just a few counts. The chain carries TRBV6-4 and TRBJ1-1, with D unresolved. Germline V lookup: CDR1 MRHNA, CDR2 SNTAGT. The CDR3 spans 14 residues. The V end lost 0 bases, the J end lost 0 bases, and 5 bases lay between the germline ends. The CDR3 nucleotides read TGTGCCAGCAGTGACTCCTCCTTGAACACTGAAGCTTTCTTT. Translation gives CASSDSSLNTEAFF.

The rearrangement uses TRBV9 and TRBJ2-7; no clear D gene. Germline CDR1 is SGDLS and CDR2 is YYNGEE. The CDR3 covers 12 residues. Trimming stripped 3 bases from V and 5 bases from J, with 9 bases between. CDR3 coding DNA: TGTGCCAGCAGCGGACCAAATAACGAGCAGTACTTC. Its protein is CASSGPNNEQYF.

This clonotype was recorded only once. J is TRBJ2-1 and V is TRBV10-3; 12 bases agree with TRBD2. This CDR3 comprises 14 residues. Per the germline V gene, CDR1 is ENHRY and CDR2 is SYGVKD. The J segment lost 10 bases and the V segment lost 3 bases, leaving 4 bases of the junction unmatched. CDR3 residues: CAISDRTSGTEQFF. Here the CDR3 DNA reads TGTGCCATCAGTGATCGGACTAGCGGGACCGAGCAGTTCTTC.

This chain links TRBV6-4 with TRBJ2-6; D could derive from TRBD1 or TRBD2 (5 bases each). Germline V lookup: CDR1 MRHNA, CDR2 SNTAGT. The germline V and J ends were trimmed by 5 bases and 4 bases, with 24 bases remaining between them. The CDR3 is 19 residues long. CDR3 region: CASSPTNWDGQLGANVLTF. DNA for the CDR3: TGTGCCAGCAGTCCAACCAACTGGGACGGACAATTGGGGGCCAACGTCCTGACTTTC.

The chain uses TRBV10-3 and TRBJ2-2; 8 bases are a match to TRBD2. Trimming cost V 7 bases and J 9 bases; bases outside gene matches: 7. This CDR3 is built from 13 residues. Germline assignment: CDR1 ENHRY and CDR2 SYGVKD. The chain's CDR3 is CAITPGGPRELFF. In DNA, the CDR3 is TGTGCCATCACTCCGGGAGGGCCTAGGGAGCTGTTTTTT.

V gene TRBV12-3 or TRBV12-4 combines with J gene TRBJ2-2, with 8 bases fitting TRBD2. V was clipped by 5 bases and J by 4 bases; unmatched bases: 9. The length of the CDR3 is 16 residues. The CDR3 loop reads CASSESAGGPTGELFF. The CDR3 DNA reads TGTGCCAGCAGTGAATCGGCGGGAGGTCCCACCGGGGAGCTGTTTTTT.

This clonotype was recorded a few times. The chain recombines TRBV12-3 or TRBV12-4 with TRBJ1-1; D not certain. The ends were cut back, 2 bases at V and 5 bases at J, with 12 bases in the middle. The CDR3 sequence is 14 residues long. The CDR3 reads CASSLLMDWTEAFF. CDR3 DNA sequence: TGTGCCAGCAGTTTATTGATGGACTGGACTGAAGCTTTCTTT.

For the CDR3, the DNA is TGTGCCAGCAGCCTCCTCGGAACGGGATCTCTCACCGGGGAGCTGTTTTTT. Its protein product is CASSLLGTGSLTGELFF. This rearrangement joins TRBV7-6 to TRBJ2-2, with D possibly TRBD2 on 5 matching bases. CDR1 SGHVS and CDR2 FNYEAQ come from the germline V gene. Between the trimmed V and J ends, which lost 5 bases and 4 bases, there was a span of 20 bases. This CDR3 region has 17 residues.

Only a few counts were recorded for this clonotype. The chain joins TRBV6-5 to TRBJ2-5; D remains ambiguous. The CDR3 has 12 amino acids. The germline CDR1 and CDR2 sequences are MNHEY and SVGAGI. The germline V and J ends were trimmed by 5 bases and 5 bases, with 9 bases remaining between them. CDR3 DNA sequence: TGTGCCAGCAGTCCAACAAGGGAGACCCAGTACTTC. Translated: CASSPTRETQYF.

By sample share, this clonotype is medium-sized. The V call is TRBV19, the J call TRBJ2-1, with 13 bases fitting TRBD2. The CDR3 contains 16 residues. The trim removed 5 bases at V and 1 base at J, leaving 2 bases unmatched. Per the germline V gene, CDR1 is LNHDA and CDR2 is SQIVND (reference sequence). CDR3 amino acids: CASSATSGRSYNEQFF. In DNA, the CDR3 is TGTGCCAGTAGTGCGACTAGCGGGAGGTCCTACAATGAGCAGTTCTTC.

The chain joins TRBV7-8 to TRBJ1-1, with D uncertain. The CDR3 is 12 amino acids. CDR1 is SGHVS, CDR2 FQNEAQ, per germline. The V and J ends lost 6 bases and 4 bases respectively, with 9 bases between them. CDR3 coding DNA: TGTGCCAGCAGGATTGAGCTCACTGAAGCTTTCTTT. Translating gives CASRIELTEAFF.

This clonotype has a count of ten or more. This sequence joins TRBV29-1 and TRBJ2-2; tentatively, D is TRBD2 (6 bases). The CDR3 is 13 amino acids. The V end lost 4 bases, the J end lost 7 bases, and 13 bases lay between the germline ends. Germline values: CDR1 SQVTM, CDR2 ANQGSEA. The CDR3 DNA sequence: TGCAGCGTTGTAGGAGGGCTTCTCGGGGAGCTGTTTTTT. Translating gives CSVVGGLLGELFF.

In regard to this clonotype: Possible read error: a much larger clone is one base away. The chain joins TRBV20-1 to TRBJ2-3; 10 nucleotides align to TRBD2. In germline, CDR1 is DFQATT, CDR2 SNEGSKA (reference sequence). CDR3 length equals 15 residues. The CDR3 spells CSAPKRGGSTGTQYF. The CDR3 region has the DNA TGCAGTGCACCCAAGCGGGGGGGAAGTACAGGTACGCAGTATTTT.

The chain joins TRBV10-3 to TRBJ2-7; no definite D call. From germline, CDR1 is ENHRY and CDR2 SYGVKD. The V end was cut by 3 bases, the J end by 0 bases, with 21 bases between. This CDR3 spans 18 amino acids. The CDR3: CAISDKLTGDAYSYEQYF. As DNA, the CDR3 is TGTGCCATCAGTGACAAACTAACCGGTGATGCATACTCCTACGAGCAGTACTTC.

This clonotype has more than one count but fewer than ten. The CDR3 does not close with the conserved phenylalanine or tryptophan, likely indicating a read error. The chain uses TRBV7-2 and TRBJ2-5; D is tentatively TRBD1 or TRBD2 (5 bases each). Germline loops: CDR1 SGHTA, CDR2 FQGNSA. Trimming removed 1 base from V and 3 bases from J, with 12 bases in between. CDR3 length: 15 residues. CDR3 coding DNA: TGTGCCAGCAGCTTAGAGGGGACGTTTAAAGAGACCCAGTACCTC. This translates into CASSLEGTFKETQYL.

This clonotype was observed a few times. The chain combines TRBV6-6 with TRBJ2-1; 13 bases line up with TRBD2. The CDR3 contains 18 residues. The ends lost 6 bases at V and 10 bases at J; junction bases unmatched: 18. Germline CDR1 MNHNY, CDR2 SVGAGI (reference sequence). The CDR3 DNA is TGTGCCAGCAGCTTCCGGGACAGTGGACTAGCGGGAGTCAGGGAGCAGTTCTTC. Translating gives CASSFRDSGLAGVREQFF.

This clonotype was seen many times. J is TRBJ2-2 and V is TRBV13; 9 bases are shared with TRBD1. The V gene's germline CDR1 is PRHDT and CDR2 FYEKMQ (reference sequence). After removal of 5 bases from V and 4 bases from J, the junction contained 8 bases not matched to a gene. The CDR3 has 16 residues. The chain's CDR3 is CASSGTGYGGTGELFF. In DNA form, the CDR3 reads TGTGCCAGCAGCGGGACAGGGTACGGTGGCACCGGGGAGCTGTTTTTT. Together with reference TRBV13 and TRBJ2-2, the CDR3 gives the full variable domain: AAGVIQSPRHLIKEKRETATLKCYPIPRHDTVYWYQQGPGQDPQFLISFYEKMQSDKGSIPDRFSAQQFSDYHSELNMSSLELGDSALYFCASSGTGYGGTGELFFGEGSRLTVL.

The chain combines TRBV11-3 with TRBJ2-6; 10 bases agree with TRBD1. Germline V gene sequence: CDR1 SGHNT, CDR2 YENEEA. The CDR3 sequence is 17 residues long. J was trimmed by 3 bases and V by 5 bases; bases with no gene match: 7. The CDR3 DNA follows: TGTGCCAGCAGCAAGACAGGGGGCGTTATTGGGGCCAACGTCCTGACTTTC. This codes for CASSKTGGVIGANVLTF.

This clonotype is categorized as medium-sized (0.01 to 0.1%). V is TRBV7-8 and J is TRBJ1-4; D is perhaps TRBD1 (6 bases). The CDR3 covers 12 residues. Germline CDR1 is SGHVS and CDR2 is FQNEAQ. The ends were cut back, 3 bases at V and 7 bases at J, with 6 bases in the middle. In DNA, the CDR3 is TGTGCCAGCAGCTTGGACAGTGAAAAACTGTTTTTT. Encoded protein: CASSLDSEKLFF.

V gene TRBV2 combines with J gene TRBJ2-5; 15 nucleotides match TRBD2. The germline V gene encodes CDR1 SNHLY and CDR2 FYNNEI. The V and J ends lost 6 bases and 10 bases, in that order; junction bases with no gene match: 15. The CDR3 is 17 amino acids. The CDR3, as DNA: TGTGCCAGCAGCCCGGGGACTAGCGGGAGGCCAAGAGAGGGCCAGTACTTC. Encoded protein: CASSPGTSGRPREGQYF.

This clonotype was seen many times. The genes are TRBV5-6 and TRBJ2-7; the D gene is possibly TRBD1 (5 bases). The germline V and J ends were trimmed by 2 bases and 5 bases, with 11 bases remaining between them. Looked up from germline, CDR1 is SGHDT and CDR2 is YYEEEE. The CDR3 covers 13 residues. Here the CDR3 reads CASSFGQGDEQYF. For the CDR3, the DNA is TGTGCCAGCAGCTTTGGCCAGGGTGACGAGCAGTACTTC.